The present TCR beta chain was sequenced within a study of a mutant IDH1 vaccine in newly diagnosed glioma. Clones were read by immunoSEQ multiplex PCR, and TCRdb kept only the in-frame ones, dropping some. The table records roughly 51,000 clones, approximately 82% of them present only once. Only a few counts were recorded for this clone. What it binds is unknown. Noted time point: week 5, during vaccination. Topical imiquimod accompanied each vaccine dose, which consisted of 300 ug of mutant IDH1 20-mer peptide. In germline, CDR1 is ENHRY, CDR2 SYGVKD. This CDR3 has 15 amino acids. The ends lost 6 bases at V and 3 bases at J; junction bases unmatched: 5.

Sequenced here: PBMCs, sampled from a glioma patient whose treatment included an IDH1 peptide vaccine. The sequence derives from a woman between 18 and 29 years old with glioma. Some clones in this sample may be carry-over from other donors' samples. This rearrangement joins TRBV10-3 to TRBJ1-2; 12 bases line up with TRBD1. The CDR3 reads CAIRGGQGADYGYTF. In nucleotides, the CDR3 is TGTGCCATCAGGGGGGGACAGGGGGCGGACTATGGCTACACCTTC.